This T cell receptor beta chain comes out of a study of T-cell memory formation after mild COVID-19. Concerning this clonotype itself: Its matching antigen is unknown.

One entry per CDR3 protein results from TCRdb running MiXCR on the 5' RACE reads. The profile shows around 130,000 distinct CDR3 sequences, over 15% of them singletons. Study-wide points: Second-wave clones reaching peak frequency on day 37 lacked confirmed SARS-CoV-2 specificity.

The ends were cut back, 1 base at V and 4 bases at J, with 12 bases in the middle. The CDR3 length is 15 residues. Germline CDR1 is SGHTA and CDR2 is FQGTGA. The chain recombines TRBV7-3 with TRBJ2-3; D is possibly TRBD2 (6 bases). The sequence derives from a man aged 18 to 29 who had mild COVID-19 (a few samples of this study predate the infection). Cell type and time point are not known. Sequencing was performed on PBMCs or a T cell subset sorted from them (not recorded which). The CDR3 spells CASSLRLAGPDTQYF. Here the CDR3 DNA reads TGTGCCAGCAGCTTAAGATTGGCGGGGCCAGATACGCAGTATTTT.